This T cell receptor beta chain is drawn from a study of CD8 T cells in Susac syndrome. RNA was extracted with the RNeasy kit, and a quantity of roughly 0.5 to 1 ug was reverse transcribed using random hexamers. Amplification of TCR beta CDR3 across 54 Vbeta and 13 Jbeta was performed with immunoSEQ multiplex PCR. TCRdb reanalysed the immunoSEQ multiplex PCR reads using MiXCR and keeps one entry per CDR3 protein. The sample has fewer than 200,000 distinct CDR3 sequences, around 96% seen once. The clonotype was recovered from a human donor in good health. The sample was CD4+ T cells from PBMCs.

The CDR3 reads CASSLQETEAFF. For the CDR3, the DNA is TGCGCCAGCAGTCTACAGGAGACTGAAGCTTTCTTT. The V gene is TRBV23-1, the J gene TRBJ1-1; possibly TRBD1 for D (5 bases). TRBV23-1 is marked as an open reading frame, function uncertain. V gave up 4 bases and J gave up 5 bases, with 8 bases separating them. The CDR3 is 12 amino acids.